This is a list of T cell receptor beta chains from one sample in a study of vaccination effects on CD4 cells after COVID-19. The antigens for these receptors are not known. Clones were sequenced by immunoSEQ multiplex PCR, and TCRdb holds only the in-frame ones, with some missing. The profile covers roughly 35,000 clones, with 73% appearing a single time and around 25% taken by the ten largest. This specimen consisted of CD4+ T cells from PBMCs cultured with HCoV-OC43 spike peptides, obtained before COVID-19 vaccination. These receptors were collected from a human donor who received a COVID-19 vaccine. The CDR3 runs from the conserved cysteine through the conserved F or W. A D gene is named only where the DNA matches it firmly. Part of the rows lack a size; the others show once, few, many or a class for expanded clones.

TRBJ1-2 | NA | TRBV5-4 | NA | CASSFDGTYGYTF | TGTGCCAGCAGCTTCGACGGTACCTATGGCTACACCTTC
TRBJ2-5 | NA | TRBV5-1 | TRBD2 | CASSRLAGVSRETQYF | TGCGCCAGCAGTCGACTAGCGGGAGTCTCGAGGGAGACCCAGTACTTC
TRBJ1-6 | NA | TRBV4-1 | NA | CASSQDPWANSPLHF | TGCGCCAGCAGCCAAGATCCATGGGCAAATTCACCCCTCCACTTT
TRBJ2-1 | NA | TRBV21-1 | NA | CASSNVVPLSYNEQFF | TGTGCCAGCAGCAACGTGGTACCCCTGTCCTACAATGAGCAGTTCTTC
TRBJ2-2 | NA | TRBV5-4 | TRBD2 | CASSPGLAGPNTGELFF | TGTGCCAGCAGCCCGGGACTAGCGGGGCCCAACACCGGGGAGCTGTTTTTT
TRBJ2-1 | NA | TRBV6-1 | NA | CASSEKSGNEQFF | TGTGCCAGCAGTGAAAAAAGTGGCAATGAGCAGTTCTTC
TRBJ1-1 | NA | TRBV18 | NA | CASSPSGDTEAFF | TGTGCCAGCTCACCATCAGGGGACACTGAAGCTTTCTTT
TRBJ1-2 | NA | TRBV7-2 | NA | CASSPDSNYGYTF | TGTGCCAGCAGCCCGGACAGCAACTATGGCTACACCTTC
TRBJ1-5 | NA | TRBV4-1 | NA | CASSQLPRDKYQPQHF | TGCGCCAGCAGCCAGCTACCTCGGGACAAATATCAGCCCCAGCATTTT
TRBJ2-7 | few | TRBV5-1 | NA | CASSLRQGTYEQYF | TGCGCCAGCAGCTTACGCCAGGGCACCTACGAGCAGTACTTC
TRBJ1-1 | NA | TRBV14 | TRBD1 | CASSFEGARSTEAFF | TGTGCCAGCAGTTTCGAGGGGGCGCGGAGCACTGAAGCTTTCTTT
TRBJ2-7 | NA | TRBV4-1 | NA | CASSQGYFYEQYF | TGCGCCAGCAGCCAAGGCTACTTCTACGAGCAGTACTTC
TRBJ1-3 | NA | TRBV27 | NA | CASSLKGRGNTIYF | TGTGCCAGCAGTTTAAAGGGTAGGGGAAACACCATATATTTT
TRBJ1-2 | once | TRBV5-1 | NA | CASSFGGADYGYTF | TGCGCCAGCAGCTTCGGGGGCGCTGACTATGGCTACACCTTC
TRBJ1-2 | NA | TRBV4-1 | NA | CASSLLSGGNANYGYTF | TGCGCCAGCAGTCTCCTTTCTGGAGGGAATGCTAACTATGGCTACACCTTC
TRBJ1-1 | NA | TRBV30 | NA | CAWSVNLREAFF | TGTGCCTGGAGTGTAAATTTGAGGGAAGCTTTCTTT
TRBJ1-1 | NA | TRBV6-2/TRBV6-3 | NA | CASSYPDRGTRRNTEAFF | TGTGCCAGCAGTTACCCTGACAGAGGGACACGGAGGAACACTGAAGCTTTCTTT
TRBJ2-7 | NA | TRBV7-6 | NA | CASSLSSIGANEQYF | TGTGCCAGCAGCTTATCGTCCATAGGGGCCAACGAGCAGTACTTC
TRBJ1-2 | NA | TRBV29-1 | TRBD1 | CSAGGDYGYTF | TGCAGCGCAGGGGGCGACTATGGCTACACCTTC
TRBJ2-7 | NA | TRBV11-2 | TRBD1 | CASSLAATGNEQYF | TGTGCCAGCAGCTTAGCAGCGACAGGGAACGAGCAGTACTTC
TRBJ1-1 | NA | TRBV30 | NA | CAWSRDRTLNTEAFF | TGTGCCTGGAGTAGAGACAGGACTTTGAACACTGAAGCTTTCTTT
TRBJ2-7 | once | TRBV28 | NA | CASSLTVQAGVYADSYEQYF | TGTGCCAGCAGTTTAACGGTTCAGGCAGGGGTTTACGCCGACTCCTACGAGCAGTACTTC
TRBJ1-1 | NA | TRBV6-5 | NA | CASSDRWGEAFF | TGTGCCAGCAGCGACCGTTGGGGCGAAGCTTTCTTT
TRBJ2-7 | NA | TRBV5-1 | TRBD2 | CASSLYGGGAYEQYF | TGCGCCAGCAGCTTGTATGGCGGGGGGGCCTACGAGCAGTACTTC
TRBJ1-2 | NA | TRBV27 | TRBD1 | CASSLYAGTGYGYTF | TGTGCCAGCAGTTTATACGCGGGGACAGGCTATGGCTACACCTTC
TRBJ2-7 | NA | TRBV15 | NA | CATSRDRGASSYEQYF | TGTGCCACCAGCAGAGATCGGGGAGCCAGCTCCTACGAGCAGTACTTC
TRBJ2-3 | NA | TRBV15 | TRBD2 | CATSGGLAGRTDTQYF | TGTGCCACCAGCGGGGGACTAGCGGGGCGCACAGATACGCAGTATTTT
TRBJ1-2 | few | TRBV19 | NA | CASSREGQSGYTF | TGTGCCAGTAGTAGAGAAGGACAGTCTGGCTACACCTTC
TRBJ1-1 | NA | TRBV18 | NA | CASSRAENLWNTEAFF | TGTGCCAGCTCACGAGCAGAGAACCTTTGGAACACTGAAGCTTTCTTT
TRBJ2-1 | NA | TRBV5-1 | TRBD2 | CASSLGLAWEQFF | TGCGCCAGCAGCTTGGGACTAGCGTGGGAGCAGTTCTTC
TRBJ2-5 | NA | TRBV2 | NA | CASSEDRVAETQYF | TGTGCCAGCAGTGAAGACAGGGTGGCGGAGACCCAGTACTTC
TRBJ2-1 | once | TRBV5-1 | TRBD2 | CASSPGPLAGNFNEQFF | TGCGCCAGCAGCCCAGGACCACTAGCGGGGAATTTTAATGAGCAGTTCTTC
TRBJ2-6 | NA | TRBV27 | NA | CASSLGPDTSSGANVLTF | TGTGCCAGCAGTTTGGGCCCGGACACCTCCTCTGGGGCCAACGTCCTGACTTTC
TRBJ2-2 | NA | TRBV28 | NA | CASSQTLTVFTGELFF | TGTGCCAGCAGTCAAACATTGACAGTCTTCACCGGGGAGCTGTTTTTT
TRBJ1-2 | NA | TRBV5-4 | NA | CASSPTPGLIYTF | TGTGCCAGCAGCCCGACCCCGGGACTAATCTACACCTTC
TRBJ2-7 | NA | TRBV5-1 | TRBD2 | CASSPGLAGGLEQYF | TGCGCCAGCAGCCCCGGACTAGCGGGGGGGCTCGAGCAGTACTTC
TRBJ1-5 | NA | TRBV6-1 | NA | CASSEEGNRDSNQPQHF | TGTGCCAGCAGTGAAGAAGGAAACAGGGATAGCAATCAGCCCCAGCATTTT
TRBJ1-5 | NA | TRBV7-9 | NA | CASSPPGQPQHF | TGTGCCAGCAGCCCTCCGGGGCAGCCCCAGCATTTT
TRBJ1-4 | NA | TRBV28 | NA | CASSSGPVQKLFF | TGTGCCAGCAGTTCCGGACCGGTCCAAAAACTGTTTTTT
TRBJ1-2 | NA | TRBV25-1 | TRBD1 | CASSEFQDRGPLGYTF | TGTGCCAGCAGTGAATTTCAGGACAGGGGGCCCCTTGGCTACACCTTC
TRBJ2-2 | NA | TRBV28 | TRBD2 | CASSLGGLNTGELFF | TGTGCCAGCAGTTTGGGGGGACTAAACACCGGGGAGCTGTTTTTT
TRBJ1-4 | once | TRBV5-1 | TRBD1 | CASSLEGAGEKLFF | TGCGCCAGCAGCTTGGAGGGGGCCGGCGAAAAACTGTTTTTT
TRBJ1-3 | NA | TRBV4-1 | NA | CASSHPGRDSGNTIYF | TGCGCCAGCAGCCACCCTGGCAGGGACTCTGGAAACACCATATATTTT
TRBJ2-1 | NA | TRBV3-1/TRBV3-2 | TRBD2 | CASRPLAGGRVNNEQFF | TGTGCCAGCAGGCCTCTCGCGGGAGGACGAGTGAACAATGAGCAGTTCTTC
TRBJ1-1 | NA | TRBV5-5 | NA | CASSLMGNTEAFF | TGTGCCAGCAGCTTGATGGGGAACACTGAAGCTTTCTTT
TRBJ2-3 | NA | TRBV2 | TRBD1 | CASSSRTGGSTDTQYF | TGTGCCAGCAGTTCCCGGACAGGGGGTAGCACAGATACGCAGTATTTT